This T cell receptor (beta chain) was obtained from a study of radiotherapy plus CTLA-4 blockade in lung cancer. Overall study: Disease control was present in around a third of patients, and objective responses in about 18%. General study findings and limits: Reportedly, early blood T cell clone dynamics best predicted response, with interferon-beta.

The germline V gene has CDR1 LGHNA and CDR2 YSLEER. CDR3 size: 16 residues. V shed 3 bases and J shed 3 bases, with 12 bases lying between them. As regards this clone: Its target is unknown.

Profiled with immunoSEQ multiplex PCR; TCRdb holds only in-frame clones, not every one. The sample lists 90,000 to 130,000 clones, approximately 77% seen once, with about 3.5% in the top ten. Sample: peripheral blood, taken from a patient treated with radiotherapy plus ipilimumab. This TCR derives from a human donor with non-small cell lung cancer that progressed on radiotherapy plus ipilimumab. Some clones in this sample may be carry-over from other donors' samples. The rearrangement links TRBV4-3 to TRBJ1-6, with D possibly TRBD1 on 5 matching bases. The CDR3 sequence is CASSQSAGLYNSPLHF. CDR3 coding DNA: TGCGCCAGCAGCCAGTCGGCGGGACTCTATAATTCACCCCTCCACTTT.